Included here is one TCR beta chain sequence, with context. Antigen specificity is unknown. RNA transcripts served as the template for amplifying TCR beta CDR3 regions. When the TCR CDR3 underwent first-round RT-PCR, the HTBI primer set was used. MiXCR, run by TCRdb on the multiplex PCR reads, gives a single entry per CDR3 protein. The table includes hundreds of thousands of distinct CDR3 sequences, 12% to 15% detected once. Each patient was aged 18 to 65 and had newly diagnosed hyperthyroidism of under 2 months' duration. Diagnosis relied on clinical symptoms, serum thyroxine and TRAb, thyroid ultrasound and orbital computed tomography. Looked up from germline, CDR1 is SGHRS and CDR2 is YFSETQ. Losses at the gene ends were 1 base for V and 7 bases for J; bases not matched to a gene: 4. This CDR3 is built from 15 residues. The data were taken from a study of T cells in Graves' hyperthyroidism and ophthalmopathy. General study findings and limits: Clonotypes that were expanded in thyroid above 0.001 mostly appeared in blood too. Ophthalmopathy got predicted by the model a median approximately 6.4 months before its onset.

V gene TRBV5-1 combines with J gene TRBJ2-2, with 10 bases fitting TRBD2. The sequence was obtained from a woman younger than 30 with Graves' hyperthyroidism. The sample was blood. CDR3: CASSLTSGTGGELFF. The CDR3 DNA follows: TGCGCCAGCAGCTTGACTAGCGGGACGGGCGGGGAGCTGTTTTTT.